One and the same sample provided the 32 T cell receptor beta chains below, sequenced in a study of metastatic and nonmetastatic thyroid tumors. TCRdb re-analyzed the PCR reads through MiXCR. The profile shows 21,000 or so clones, approximately 28% of them singletons. Thyroid surgery had not been preceded by any treatment in any patient. Sequenced input: tumor tissue. These receptors all stem from a male donor with papillary thyroid cancer or a benign thyroid nodule (not recorded which). Some clones in this sample may be carry-over from other donors' samples.

The gene calls are TRBV7-9 and TRBJ2-1, with D perhaps TRBD2 (5 bases). Trimming stripped 5 bases from V and 10 bases from J, with 15 bases between. Germline lookup yields CDR1 SEHNR and CDR2 FQNEAQ (reference sequence). There are 13 residues in the CDR3. The CDR3, as DNA: TGTGCCAGCAGCCTAACCGGGGTGGAGGAGCAGTTCTTC. Encoded protein: CASSLTGVEEQFF.

This clone was seen a handful of times. This chain connects TRBV11-1 to TRBJ2-7; D possibly uses TRBD1 or TRBD2 (5 bases each). The V end lost 2 bases, the J end lost 1 base, and 21 bases lay between the germline ends. The CDR3 consists of 18 residues. CDR1 is SGHAT, CDR2 FQDESV, per germline (reference sequence). The chain's CDR3 is CASSLHAPGPGLSYEQYF. The CDR3 nucleotides are TGTGCCAGCAGCTTACACGCCCCGGGCCCGGGGCTATCCTACGAGCAGTACTTC.

This rearrangement joins TRBV6-1 to TRBJ1-1, with 11 bases identical to TRBD1. The V segment lost 6 bases and the J segment 4 bases; nucleotides outside the gene matches: 4. Looked up from germline, CDR1 is MNHNS and CDR2 is SASEGT. The CDR3 consists of 14 residues. CDR3 in DNA: TGTGCCAGCAGAGGACAGGGGGCGTTCACTGAAGCTTTCTTT. It yields the protein CASRGQGAFTEAFF.

The rearrangement uses TRBV20-1 and TRBJ2-5; 8 bases are shared with TRBD2. The CDR3 is 14 amino acids. Losses at the gene ends were 3 bases for V and 5 bases for J; bases not matched to a gene: 8. The germline gives CDR1 DFQATT, CDR2 SNEGSKA (reference sequence). The CDR3 sequence is CSASAGLVSETQYF. CDR3 DNA sequence: TGCAGTGCTAGTGCGGGACTAGTCTCGGAGACCCAGTACTTC.

This clone was recorded many times. The chain links TRBV20-1 to TRBJ2-3; 7 nucleotides match TRBD2. Germline V lookup: CDR1 DFQATT, CDR2 SNEGSKA (reference sequence). With 1 base clipped from V and 0 bases from J, the junction kept 13 bases outside the gene matches. The CDR3 has 18 residues. The CDR3 region has the DNA TGCAGTGCTAGAGGGGAGGCGGGAGCAACTTCTAGCACAGATACGCAGTATTTT. Residues: CSARGEAGATSSTDTQYF.

As regards this clone: No conserved phenylalanine or tryptophan ends this CDR3, so it is likely a read error. The chain employs TRBV20-1 and TRBJ1-2, with 7 bases matching TRBD1. The length of the CDR3 is 15 residues. J was trimmed by 6 bases and V by 0 bases; bases with no gene match: 10. The germline V gene has CDR1 DFQATT and CDR2 SNEGSKA (reference sequence). CDR3 in DNA: TGCAGTGCTAGAGATCCGACAGGGACCGACCATGGCTACACCTTG. Protein sequence: CSARDPTGTDHGYTL.

This clone is medium-sized in the sample. The chain employs TRBV27 and TRBJ2-3, with a possible D match to TRBD2 (6 bases). From germline, CDR1 is MNHEY and CDR2 SMNVEV (reference sequence). This CDR3 spans 13 amino acids. Trimming removed 6 bases at V and 9 bases at J, with 16 bases between. The CDR3 DNA sequence: TGTGCCAGCAGACCCACCGGGGGACGAACGCAGTATTTT. Translation: CASRPTGGRTQYF.

The chain links TRBV20-1 to TRBJ2-1; no reliable D call. V shed 3 bases and J shed 2 bases, with 11 bases lying between them. There are 14 residues in the CDR3. The germline V gene encodes CDR1 DFQATT and CDR2 SNEGSKA (reference sequence). The CDR3 bases are TGCAGTGCTAGTATCGCGGAAACCTACAATGAGCAGTTCTTC. Protein product: CSASIAETYNEQFF.

The chain is built from TRBV13 and TRBJ1-3; D unresolved. The V and J ends lost 4 bases and 1 base respectively, with 8 bases between them. The CDR3 sequence is 14 residues long. Germline assignment: CDR1 PRHDT and CDR2 FYEKMQ (reference sequence). Here the CDR3 reads CASSSTESGNTIYF. The CDR3 nucleotides read TGTGCCAGCAGCTCGACGGAGTCTGGAAACACCATATATTTT.

This clone showed up many times. J is TRBJ1-3 and V is TRBV6-1; TRBD1 aligns across 7 bases. Trimming at V came to 6 bases and at J to 0 bases, leaving 11 bases not matched to a gene. The germline gives CDR1 MNHNS, CDR2 SASEGT. This CDR3 spans 17 amino acids. CDR3 in amino acids: CASRETDRALSGNTIYF. CDR3 in DNA: TGTGCCAGCAGAGAAACCGACAGGGCTCTCTCTGGAAACACCATATATTTT.

The J gene is TRBJ2-2, the V gene TRBV6-1; TRBD2 agrees at 13 bases. The J segment lost 3 bases and the V segment lost 6 bases, leaving 1 base of the junction unmatched. CDR3 size: 15 residues. Germline V gene lookup returns CDR1 MNHNS and CDR2 SASEGT. In DNA, the CDR3 is TGTGCCAGCAGCGGACTAGCGGGAGACACCGGGGAGCTGTTTTTT. Encoded protein: CASSGLAGDTGELFF.

The genes are TRBV2 and TRBJ2-7; D gene ambiguous. The V and J ends lost 8 bases and 3 bases respectively, with 11 bases between them. This CDR3 has 12 amino acids. The V gene's germline CDR1 is SNHLY and CDR2 FYNNEI. The CDR3 DNA sequence: TGTGCCAGCGGCGACCCGAACTACGAGCAGTACTTC. Translation: CASGDPNYEQYF. Supplemented by reference TRBV2 and TRBJ2-7, the full variable domain reads EPEVTQTPSHQVTQMGQEVILRCVPISNHLYFYWYRQILGQKVEFLVSFYNNEISEKSEIFDDQFSVERPDGSNFTLKIRSTKLEDSAMYFCASGDPNYEQYFGPGTRLTVT.

This clone was counted a few times. This chain joins TRBV27 and TRBJ2-2; 13 nucleotides match TRBD2. Trimming took 4 bases from V and 4 from J; bases not matched to a gene: 3. Looked up from germline, CDR1 is MNHEY and CDR2 is SMNVEV (reference sequence). CDR3 length equals 16 residues. The CDR3: CASSSRLAGGTGELFF. CDR3 bases: TGTGCCAGCAGTTCCAGACTAGCGGGAGGCACCGGGGAGCTGTTTTTT.

By proportion, this clone is medium-sized. This chain uses TRBV20-1 with TRBJ2-7; TRBD2 aligns across 8 bases. This CDR3 contains 14 residues. Germline CDR1 and CDR2: DFQATT and SNEGSKA (reference sequence). Losses at the gene ends were 3 bases for V and 7 bases for J; bases not matched to a gene: 11. As DNA, the CDR3 is TGCAGTGCTAGGAGGCGGGAGGCCTATTCGGAGCAGTACTTC. Translation gives CSARRREAYSEQYF.

Points on this clone: A much bigger clone sits one base away, suggesting this may be a read error. The conserved phenylalanine or tryptophan is not found at the CDR3 terminus, so this likely reflects a read error. Other DNA sequences within the sample encode an identical CDR3. The V and J genes are TRBV12-3 or TRBV12-4 and TRBJ1-2; a weak D match, TRBD1 (6 bases). This CDR3 is 13 amino acids long. V was clipped by 5 bases and J by 8 bases, with 15 bases between them. The CDR3 protein is CASSPGQTGGYTL. CDR3 DNA sequence: TGTGCCAGCAGTCCTGGACAGACGGGCGGCTACACCCTC.

Note on this clone: Since a much larger clone is just one base distant, this may be a read error. The chain has TRBV6-5 and TRBJ1-4, with TRBD1 identical over 7 bases. The J segment lost 8 bases and the V segment lost 6 bases, leaving 6 bases of the junction unmatched. CDR3 length equals 13 residues. CDR1 is MNHEY and CDR2 is SVGAGI in the germline V gene. The CDR3 nucleotides are TGTGCCAGCAGATACAGGGGTGAAGAAAAACTGTTTTTT. The encoded protein is CASRYRGEEKLFF.

The rearrangement links TRBV20-1 to TRBJ2-1, with a weak D call TRBD2 (6 bases). Germline V gene data show CDR1 as DFQATT and CDR2 as SNEGSKA (reference sequence). V lost 0 bases and J 1 base, leaving 13 bases between the germline ends. The CDR3 loop spans 16 amino acids. The CDR3 bases are TGCAGTGCTAGAGATGCCACTAGCAGGTCCTACAATGAGCAGTTCTTC. This sequence encodes CSARDATSRSYNEQFF.

This chain links TRBV20-1 with TRBJ2-5; no clear D. Germline CDR1 reads DFQATT; CDR2 reads SNEGSKA (reference sequence). The CDR3 length is 16 residues. V was trimmed by 5 bases and J by 4 bases, leaving 23 bases between them. The CDR3 DNA reads as TGCAGTGCTCCCTTACCGGGCGCTGAATGGGGAGAGACCCAGTACTTC. It encodes CSAPLPGAEWGETQYF.

This rearrangement joins TRBV5-1 to TRBJ2-7, with 12 nucleotides matching TRBD2. CDR1 SGHRS and CDR2 YFSETQ come from the germline V gene. With V trimmed by 1 base and J by 2 bases, 4 bases remained unmatched. This CDR3 has 16 residues. The chain's CDR3 is CASSLLTSGSPYEQYF. CDR3 DNA sequence: TGCGCCAGCAGCTTGTTGACTAGCGGGAGCCCCTACGAGCAGTACTTC. The full variable domain, rest sourced from reference TRBV5-1 and TRBJ2-7, is KAGVTQTPRYLIKTRGQQVTLSCSPISGHRSVSWYQQTPGQGLQFLFEYFSETQRNKGNFPGRFSGRQFSNSRSEMNVSTLELGDSALYLCASSLLTSGSPYEQYFGPGTRLTVT.

In the case of this clone: Germline is not matched at one junction end, which may reflect a read error. V usage is TRBV27 and J usage is TRBJ1-2, with D hard to call. The CDR3 extends over 16 amino acids. CDR1 MNHEY and CDR2 SMNVEV come from the germline V gene (reference sequence). CDR3 bases: TGTGTCAGCAGTCTAATTGGCTCCTGGCAATCGGAAGGCTATACCTTC. Translated, it gives CVSSLIGSWQSEGYTF.

This clone turned up a few times. This chain connects TRBV24-1 to TRBJ2-3, with 7 nucleotides matching TRBD1. The V segment lost 4 bases and the J segment 6 bases; nucleotides outside the gene matches: 12. The CDR3 is 16 residues long. Germline values: CDR1 KGHDR, CDR2 SFDVKD. The CDR3, as DNA: TGTGCCACCAGTGACCTTCGGACAGGAGCGGATGATACGCAGTATTTT. Its protein is CATSDLRTGADDTQYF.

CDR3 amino acids: CASSQIASWTGGYGYTF. CDR3 DNA: TGTGCCAGCAGCCAAATCGCTTCCTGGACGGGTGGCTATGGCTACACCTTC. The V and J genes are TRBV4-2 and TRBJ1-2; D call uncertain. The CDR3 is 17 residues long. CDR1 and CDR2 from the germline V gene are LGHNA and YNFKEQ. V dropped 2 bases and J dropped 4 bases, with 20 bases sitting between them.

The CDR3 here is CASSLSGQCHEQYF. DNA for the CDR3: TGTGCCAGCAGCTTATCGGGACAGTGCCACGAGCAGTACTTC. The chain carries TRBV7-9 and TRBJ2-7, with 7 bases identical to TRBD1. Germline V gene lookup returns CDR1 SEHNR and CDR2 FQNEAQ (reference sequence). The CDR3 contains 14 residues. The V segment lost 2 bases and the J segment 5 bases; nucleotides outside the gene matches: 6.

This clone was seen many times. Written as DNA, the CDR3 is TGTGCCAGCCAGGGACAGGGATGGGTGTCGGGTCAGCCCCAGCATTTT. Amino acid sequence: CASQGQGWVSGQPQHF. This chain uses TRBV2 with TRBJ1-5; TRBD1 matches 9 bases. Germline loops: CDR1 SNHLY, CDR2 FYNNEI. This CDR3 region has 16 residues. V shed 8 bases and J 6 bases; nucleotides not matched to a gene: 14.

This clone appeared many times. Here the CDR3 reads CASSYVSGRSDEQFF. Written as DNA, the CDR3 is TGTGCCAGCAGTTATGTTAGCGGGAGATCGGATGAGCAGTTCTTC. The chain is built from TRBV6-6 and TRBJ2-1, with 9 nucleotides matching TRBD2. Germline CDR1 reads MNHNY; CDR2 reads SVGAGI (reference sequence). The CDR3 is made up of 15 amino acids. The trim removed 3 bases at V and 8 bases at J, leaving 8 bases unmatched.

This chain links TRBV7-2 with TRBJ2-1; D uncertain. The CDR3 is made up of 14 amino acids. V lost 5 bases to trimming and J lost 7 bases, with 15 bases between them. Germline lookup yields CDR1 SGHTA and CDR2 FQGNSA. The DNA for the CDR3 is TGTGCCAGCAGCCCCGACTTCGGAGCAAATGAGCAGTTCTTC. Protein sequence: CASSPDFGANEQFF.

This clone has more than one count but fewer than ten. One end of the junction does not line up with germline, which may come from a read error. The V and J genes are TRBV6-1 and TRBJ1-6; D not resolved. Germline V gene lookup returns CDR1 MNHNS and CDR2 SASEGT. The CDR3 covers 15 residues. The CDR3 sequence: CASSEPPGYNSPLHF. Written as DNA, the CDR3 is TGTGCCAGCAGTGAACCCCCAGGCTATAATTCACCACTCCACTTT.

This clone has more than one count but fewer than ten. The CDR3 protein is CASSLSVANTGELFF. CDR3 coding DNA: TGTGCCAGCAGTTTATCGGTCGCGAACACCGGGGAGCTGTTTTTT. The chain carries TRBV27 and TRBJ2-2; no clear D gene. Between the trimmed V and J ends, which lost 0 bases and 0 bases, there was a span of 5 bases. This CDR3 spans 15 amino acids. The germline V gene has CDR1 MNHEY and CDR2 SMNVEV (reference sequence).

In its sample, this clone was seen many times. The V gene is TRBV10-1, the J gene TRBJ2-5; 7 bases fit TRBD2. Germline V gene sequence: CDR1 WNHNN, CDR2 SYGVQD (reference sequence). Trimming at V came to 3 bases and at J to 1 base, leaving 5 bases not matched to a gene. This CDR3 spans 15 amino acids. This CDR3 reads CASSESAGRQETQYF. DNA for the CDR3: TGCGCCAGCAGTGAATCAGCGGGGCGCCAAGAGACCCAGTACTTC.

The table lists this clone with a count of one. The chain joins TRBV20-1 to TRBJ2-2, with TRBD1 as a possible D gene (6 bases). Trimming shortened V by 3 bases and J by 4 bases, and 27 bases separated the two germline ends. Germline V gene lookup returns CDR1 DFQATT and CDR2 SNEGSKA (reference sequence). The length of the CDR3 is 19 residues. In nucleotides, the CDR3 is TGCAGTGCTAGCCGCGTTTCGGGACACGGACACGGCGCCACCGGGGAGCTGTTTTTT. It codes for CSASRVSGHGHGATGELFF.

The chain is built from TRBV20-1 and TRBJ2-7; no clear D gene. Trimming removed 5 bases from V and 3 bases from J, with 17 bases in between. Germline assignment: CDR1 DFQATT and CDR2 SNEGSKA (reference sequence). This CDR3 region has 14 residues. The CDR3 sequence is CSASSDASGYEQYF. As DNA, the CDR3 is TGCAGTGCTTCCTCGGACGCCAGTGGCTACGAGCAGTACTTC.

CDR3 in DNA: TGTGCCAGCAGCTTAGACTCCTCGACCTACAATGAGCAGTTCTTC. Translation: CASSLDSSTYNEQFF. V and J are TRBV7-3 and TRBJ2-1, with D hard to call. Germline CDR1 reads SGHTA; CDR2 reads FQGTGA. The CDR3 has 15 amino acids. V dropped 2 bases and J dropped 2 bases, with 10 bases sitting between them.